The next 14 T cell receptor beta chains were all read from a single sample in a study of response to subunit inactivated influenza vaccine. Via MiXCR, TCRdb re-called the RT-PCR reads, giving one row per CDR3 protein. The sample consists of fewer than 650,000 distinct CDR3 sequences, 10% to 15% of them appearing once. Sequences were derived from PBMCs from blood, sampled about 40 days after vaccination. These receptors were obtained from a man aged 45-60 years who received an inactivated influenza vaccine.

DNA of the CDR3: TGTGCCAGCAGAGGAGGGGGCGGCGGGGAGCTGTTTTTT. It codes for CASRGGGGGELFF. The V gene is TRBV7-2, the J gene TRBJ2-2, with D possibly matching TRBD1 (7 bases). Trimming pared 6 bases from V and 7 bases from J, leaving 12 bases between. CDR3 length: 13 residues. Germline CDR1 and CDR2: SGHTA and FQGNSA.

The sample holds a few counts of this clonotype. The chain is built from TRBV12-3 or TRBV12-4 and TRBJ2-1; D remains ambiguous. Trimming left V 2 bases short and J 6 bases short, with 11 bases between. The CDR3 sequence is 14 residues long. CDR3 protein: CASSLRVRTNEQFF. CDR3 coding DNA: TGTGCCAGCAGTTTACGAGTCAGGACCAATGAGCAGTTCTTC.

This clonotype was detected ten times or more. This chain's CDR3 is CASSPDRDTDTQYF. The DNA for the CDR3 is TGCGCCAGCAGCCCCGACAGGGACACAGATACGCAGTATTTT. The rearrangement joins TRBV5-1 to TRBJ2-3, with TRBD1 identical over 7 bases. The CDR3 sequence is 14 residues long. Germline values: CDR1 SGHRS, CDR2 YFSETQ. Germline trimming cut 4 bases from V and 2 bases from J; bases unmatched to any gene: 4.

Many counts were recorded for this clonotype. The V call is TRBV7-2, the J call TRBJ2-1, with 8 nucleotides matching TRBD2. This CDR3 comprises 15 residues. Germline assignment: CDR1 SGHTA and CDR2 FQGNSA. Trimming cost V 6 bases and J 4 bases; bases outside gene matches: 8. CDR3 amino acids: CASRTSGTSYNEQFF. The CDR3 DNA reads TGTGCCAGCAGAACAAGCGGGACTAGTTACAATGAGCAGTTCTTC.

This chain joins TRBV6-1 and TRBJ2-3; 12 bases align to TRBD2. There are 15 residues in the CDR3. J lost 3 bases, V lost 6 bases, and 4 bases had no gene match. CDR1 and CDR2 (germline): MNHNS, SASEGT. CDR3 sequence: CASSQTSGRTDTQYF. The DNA for the CDR3 is TGTGCCAGCAGCCAGACTAGCGGGAGAACAGATACGCAGTATTTT.

This clonotype appeared a few times. This rearrangement joins TRBV20-1 to TRBJ2-1; TRBD1 might be the D (5 bases). The CDR3 extends over 13 amino acids. The germline V gene encodes CDR1 DFQATT and CDR2 SNEGSKA (reference sequence). Trimming stripped 0 bases from V and 4 bases from J, with 7 bases between. The CDR3 is CSARDKGYNEQFF. The CDR3 region has the DNA TGCAGTGCTAGAGATAAGGGGTACAATGAGCAGTTCTTC.

The chain links TRBV28 to TRBJ2-2; 7 bases are a match to TRBD2. V trimming: 6 bases; J trimming: 8 bases; junction bases outside the gene matches: 9. CDR1 MDHEN and CDR2 SYDVKM come from the germline V gene. This CDR3 is 14 amino acids long. The chain's CDR3 is CASSRGLVRGELFF. CDR3 nucleotide sequence: TGTGCCAGCAGCCGAGGACTAGTACGGGGGGAGCTGTTTTTT.

J is TRBJ1-6 and V is TRBV19; unclear D gene. V dropped 6 bases and J dropped 5 bases, with 11 bases sitting between them. The germline V gene has CDR1 LNHDA and CDR2 SQIVND (reference sequence). This CDR3 contains 14 residues. CDR3: CASRSTWNNSPLHF. In DNA, the CDR3 is TGTGCCAGTAGATCCACCTGGAATAATTCACCCCTCCACTTT.

The chain recombines TRBV12-3 or TRBV12-4 with TRBJ2-7, with unresolved D. Deletions cut 2 bases from V and 4 bases from J, with 6 bases between. CDR3 length: 12 residues. CDR3 DNA sequence: TGTGCCAGCAGTTTAAGTTTGTACGAGCAGTACTTC. The encoded protein is CASSLSLYEQYF.

This clonotype was observed a few times. The CDR3 DNA sequence: TGTGCCAGCAGTCACCGACAGTGGAATTCACCCCTCCACTTT. This codes for CASSHRQWNSPLHF. This chain links TRBV12-3 or TRBV12-4 with TRBJ1-6; a possible D gene is TRBD1 (5 bases). The CDR3 runs to 14 residues. Trimming shortened V by 5 bases and J by 7 bases, and 12 bases separated the two germline ends.

This clonotype came up a few times. The V and J genes are TRBV15 and TRBJ2-1, with 7 positions matching TRBD2. Germline trimming cut 0 bases from V and 3 bases from J; bases unmatched to any gene: 8. Germline loops: CDR1 LNHNV, CDR2 YYDKDF (reference sequence). The CDR3 extends over 17 amino acids. In DNA, the CDR3 is TGTGCCACCAGCAGAGATCTTGGCGGGGGACTCTACAATGAGCAGTTCTTC. Translating it yields CATSRDLGGGLYNEQFF.

This clonotype appeared a few times. J is TRBJ1-6 and V is TRBV3-1, with D uncertain. The CDR3 extends over 16 amino acids. Germline loops: CDR1 LGHDT, CDR2 YNNKEL (reference sequence). Trimming cost V 4 bases and J 1 base, with 11 bases left between them. CDR3 loop: CASSLSLRSYNSPLHF. CDR3 nucleotides: TGTGCCAGCAGCCTCTCCCTTCGGTCCTATAATTCACCCCTCCACTTT.

V is TRBV4-1 and J is TRBJ2-3; 8 bases are shared with TRBD2. The CDR3 has 15 residues. Germline loops: CDR1 MGHRA, CDR2 YSYEKL. Trimming removed 4 bases from V and 6 bases from J; junction bases left unmatched: 9. The CDR3 reads CASSRAGAPQDTQYF. DNA for the CDR3: TGCGCCAGCAGCCGAGCGGGGGCCCCGCAGGATACGCAGTATTTT.

This clonotype has more than one count but fewer than ten. The rearrangement joins TRBV5-5 to TRBJ1-3; TRBD1 matches at 9 bases. Germline V gene data show CDR1 as SGHKS and CDR2 as YYEKEE (reference sequence). The CDR3 is 17 residues long. V lost 1 base and J lost 0; bases outside the gene matches: 5. The CDR3 loop is CASSLRTGEPSGNTIYF. The CDR3 DNA reads as TGTGCCAGCAGCTTGAGGACAGGGGAACCCTCTGGAAACACCATATATTTT.